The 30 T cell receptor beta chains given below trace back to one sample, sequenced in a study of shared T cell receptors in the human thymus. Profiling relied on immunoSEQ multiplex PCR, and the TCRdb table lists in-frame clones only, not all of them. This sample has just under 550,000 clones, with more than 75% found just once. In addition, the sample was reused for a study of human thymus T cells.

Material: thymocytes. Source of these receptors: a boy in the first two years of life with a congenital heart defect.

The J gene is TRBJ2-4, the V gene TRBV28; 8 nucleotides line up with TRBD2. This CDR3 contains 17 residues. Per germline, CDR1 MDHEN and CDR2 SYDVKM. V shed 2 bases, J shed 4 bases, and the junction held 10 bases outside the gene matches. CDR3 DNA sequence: TGTGCCAGCAGTTTAGGCGGGAGGTTTGGGGCAAAAAACATTCAGTACTTC. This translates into CASSLGGRFGAKNIQYF.

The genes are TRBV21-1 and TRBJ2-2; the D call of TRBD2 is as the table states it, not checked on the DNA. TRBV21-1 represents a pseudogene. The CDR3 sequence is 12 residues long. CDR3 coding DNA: TGTGCTGCTAGCGGGATAGGCGGGGAGCTGTTTTTT. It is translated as CAASGIGGELFF.

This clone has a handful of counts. CDR3 loop: CASSLRTSGWGTDTQYF. Written as DNA, the CDR3 is TGTGCCAGCAGCTTACGGACTAGCGGGTGGGGCACAGATACGCAGTATTTT. The chain carries TRBV13 and TRBJ2-3; 11 nucleotides align to TRBD2. This CDR3 region has 17 residues. The V and J ends lost 2 bases and 1 base, in that order; junction bases with no gene match: 5. Germline loops: CDR1 PRHDT, CDR2 FYEKMQ (reference sequence).

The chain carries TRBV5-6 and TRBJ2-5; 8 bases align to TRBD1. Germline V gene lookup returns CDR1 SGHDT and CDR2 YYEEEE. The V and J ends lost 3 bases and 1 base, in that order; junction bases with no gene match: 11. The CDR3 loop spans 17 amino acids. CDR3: CASSCEDRDFFQETQYF. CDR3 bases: TGTGCCAGCAGCTGCGAGGACAGGGATTTTTTCCAAGAGACCCAGTACTTC.

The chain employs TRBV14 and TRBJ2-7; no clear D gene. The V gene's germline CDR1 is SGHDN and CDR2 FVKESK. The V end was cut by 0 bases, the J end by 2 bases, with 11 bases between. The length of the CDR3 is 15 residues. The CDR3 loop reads CASSQDVDRTYEQYF. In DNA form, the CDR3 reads TGTGCCAGCAGCCAAGATGTAGATCGTACCTACGAGCAGTACTTC. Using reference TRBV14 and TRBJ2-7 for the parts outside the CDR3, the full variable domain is EAGVTQFPSHSVIEKGQTVTLRCDPISGHDNLYWYRRVMGKEIKFLLHFVKESKQDESGMPNNRFLAERTGGTYSTLKVQPAELEDSGVYFCASSQDVDRTYEQYFGPGTRLTVT.

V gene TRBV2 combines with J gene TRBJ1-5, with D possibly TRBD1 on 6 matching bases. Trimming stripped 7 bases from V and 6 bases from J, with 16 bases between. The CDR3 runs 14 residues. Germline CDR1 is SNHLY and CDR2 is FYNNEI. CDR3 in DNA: TGTGCCAGCACCCGAGCCAGGGGTAGTCAGCCCCAGCATTTT. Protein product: CASTRARGSQPQHF.

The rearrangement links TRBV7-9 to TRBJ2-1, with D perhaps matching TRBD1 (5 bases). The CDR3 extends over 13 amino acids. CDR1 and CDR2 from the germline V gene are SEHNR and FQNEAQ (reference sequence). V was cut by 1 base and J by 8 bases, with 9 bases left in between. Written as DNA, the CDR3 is TGTGCCAGCAGCTTAGAGGCAGGGTATGAGCAGTTCTTC. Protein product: CASSLEAGYEQFF.

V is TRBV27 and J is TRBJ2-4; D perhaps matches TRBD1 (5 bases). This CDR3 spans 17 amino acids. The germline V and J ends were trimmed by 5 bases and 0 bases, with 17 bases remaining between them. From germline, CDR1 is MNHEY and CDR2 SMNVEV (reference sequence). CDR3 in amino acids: CASSRKGPRVAKNIQYF. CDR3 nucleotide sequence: TGTGCCAGCAGTAGAAAAGGCCCCAGGGTAGCCAAAAACATTCAGTACTTC.

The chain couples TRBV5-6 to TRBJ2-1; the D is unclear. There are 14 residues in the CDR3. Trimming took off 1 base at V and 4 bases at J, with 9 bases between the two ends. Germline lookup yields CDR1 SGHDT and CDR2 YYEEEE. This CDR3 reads CASSLSGRYNEQFF. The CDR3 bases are TGTGCCAGCAGCTTGTCTGGTAGATACAATGAGCAGTTCTTC. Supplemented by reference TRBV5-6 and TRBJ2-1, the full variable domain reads DAGVTQSPTHLIKTRGQQVTLRCSPKSGHDTVSWYQQALGQGPQFIFQYYEEEERQRGNFPDRFSGHQFPNYSSELNVNALLLGDSALYLCASSLSGRYNEQFFGPGTRLTVL.

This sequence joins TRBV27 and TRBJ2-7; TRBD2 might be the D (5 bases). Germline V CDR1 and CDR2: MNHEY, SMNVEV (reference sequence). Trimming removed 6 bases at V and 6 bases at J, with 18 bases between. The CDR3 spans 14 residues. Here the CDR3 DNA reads TGTGCCAGCAGCAGACTACCAAGTCGTTGCGAGCAGTACTTC. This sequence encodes CASSRLPSRCEQYF.

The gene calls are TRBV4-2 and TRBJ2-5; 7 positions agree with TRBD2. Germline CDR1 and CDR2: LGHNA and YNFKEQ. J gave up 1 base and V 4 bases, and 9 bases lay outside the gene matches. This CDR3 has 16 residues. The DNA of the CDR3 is TGTGCCAGCAGCCGGGTCCTGGAGCGGGGCCAAGAGACCCAGTACTTC. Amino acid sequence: CASSRVLERGQETQYF.

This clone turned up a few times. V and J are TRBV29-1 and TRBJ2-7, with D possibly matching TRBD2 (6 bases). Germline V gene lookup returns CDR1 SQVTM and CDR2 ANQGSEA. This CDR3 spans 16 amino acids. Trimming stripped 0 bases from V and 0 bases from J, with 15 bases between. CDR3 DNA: TGCAGCGTTGAAGATGGTGCCGGGAGCCCCTCCTACGAGCAGTACTTC. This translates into CSVEDGAGSPSYEQYF.

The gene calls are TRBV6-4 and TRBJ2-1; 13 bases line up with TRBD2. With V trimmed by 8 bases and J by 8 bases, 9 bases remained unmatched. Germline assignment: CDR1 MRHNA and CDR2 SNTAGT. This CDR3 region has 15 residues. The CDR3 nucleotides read TGTGCCAGCTCGACCGGGACTAGCGGGACGTATGAGCAGTTCTTC. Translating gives CASSTGTSGTYEQFF.

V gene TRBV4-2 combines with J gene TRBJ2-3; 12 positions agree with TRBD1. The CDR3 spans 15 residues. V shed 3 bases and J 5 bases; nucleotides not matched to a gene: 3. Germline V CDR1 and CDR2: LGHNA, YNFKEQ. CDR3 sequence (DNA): TGTGCCAGCAGCCACCGGGACAGGGGGCAAGATACGCAGTATTTT. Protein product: CASSHRDRGQDTQYF.

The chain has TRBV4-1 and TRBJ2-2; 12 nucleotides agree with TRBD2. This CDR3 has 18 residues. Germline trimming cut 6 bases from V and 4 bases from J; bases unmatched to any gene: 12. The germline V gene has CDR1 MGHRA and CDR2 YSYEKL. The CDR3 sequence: CASRRGPGLAGPTGELFF. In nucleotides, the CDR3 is TGCGCCAGCAGAAGGGGACCGGGACTAGCGGGTCCCACCGGGGAGCTGTTTTTT.

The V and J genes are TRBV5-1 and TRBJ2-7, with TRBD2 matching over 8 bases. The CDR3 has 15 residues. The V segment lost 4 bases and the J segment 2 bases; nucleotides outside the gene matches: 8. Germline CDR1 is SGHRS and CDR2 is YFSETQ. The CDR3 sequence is CASSHRGTRTYEQYF. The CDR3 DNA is TGCGCCAGCAGCCATAGGGGGACTAGGACCTACGAGCAGTACTTC.

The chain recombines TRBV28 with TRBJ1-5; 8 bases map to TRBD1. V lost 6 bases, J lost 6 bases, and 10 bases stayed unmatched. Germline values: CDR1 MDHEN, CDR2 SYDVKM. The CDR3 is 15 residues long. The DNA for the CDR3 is TGTGCCAGCAGCCGAGTCGGACAGGGCAGTCAGCCCCAGCATTTT. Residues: CASSRVGQGSQPQHF.

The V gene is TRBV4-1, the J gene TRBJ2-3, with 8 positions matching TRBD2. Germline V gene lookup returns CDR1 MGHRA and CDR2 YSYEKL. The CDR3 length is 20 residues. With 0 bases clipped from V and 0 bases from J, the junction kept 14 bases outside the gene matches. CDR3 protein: CASSQDELAGGAASTDTQYF. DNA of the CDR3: TGCGCCAGCAGCCAAGATGAGTTGGCGGGAGGTGCAGCTAGCACAGATACGCAGTATTTT.

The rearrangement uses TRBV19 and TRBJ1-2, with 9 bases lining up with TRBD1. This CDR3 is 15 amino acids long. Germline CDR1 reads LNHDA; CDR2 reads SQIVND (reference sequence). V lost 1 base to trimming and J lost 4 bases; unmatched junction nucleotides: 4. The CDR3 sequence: CASSIGDREAYGYTF. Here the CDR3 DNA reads TGTGCCAGTAGTATAGGGGACAGGGAGGCCTATGGCTACACCTTC.

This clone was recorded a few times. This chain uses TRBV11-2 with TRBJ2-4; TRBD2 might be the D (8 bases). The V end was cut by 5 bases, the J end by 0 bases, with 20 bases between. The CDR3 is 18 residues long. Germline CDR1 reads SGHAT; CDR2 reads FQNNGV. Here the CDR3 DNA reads TGTGCCAGCAGCCCCCAGGGGGAGCTAGCGGGAGCCAAAAACATTCAGTACTTC. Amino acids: CASSPQGELAGAKNIQYF. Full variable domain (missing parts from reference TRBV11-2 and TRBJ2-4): EAGVAQSPRYKIIEKRQSVAFWCNPISGHATLYWYQQILGQGPKLLIQFQNNGVVDDSQLPKDRFSAERLKGVDSTLKIQPAKLEDSAVYLCASSPQGELAGAKNIQYFGAGTRLSVL.

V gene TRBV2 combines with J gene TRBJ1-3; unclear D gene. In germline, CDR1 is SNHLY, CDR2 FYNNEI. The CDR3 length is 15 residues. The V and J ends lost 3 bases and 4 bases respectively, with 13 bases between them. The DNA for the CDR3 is TGTGCCAGCAGTGACCGGGTTACAACCGGAAACACCATATATTTT. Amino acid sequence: CASSDRVTTGNTIYF.

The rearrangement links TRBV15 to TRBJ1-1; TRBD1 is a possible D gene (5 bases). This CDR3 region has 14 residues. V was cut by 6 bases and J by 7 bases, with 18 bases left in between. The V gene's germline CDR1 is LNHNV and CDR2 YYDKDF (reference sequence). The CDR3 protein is CATRPPGGRDEAFF. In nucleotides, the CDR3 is TGTGCCACCAGACCTCCCGGGGGTAGGGATGAAGCTTTCTTT.

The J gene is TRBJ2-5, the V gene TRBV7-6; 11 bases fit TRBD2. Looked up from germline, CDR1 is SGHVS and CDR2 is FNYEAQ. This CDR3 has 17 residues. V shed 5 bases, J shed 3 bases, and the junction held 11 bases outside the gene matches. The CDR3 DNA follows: TGTGCCAGCAGCACGGAGACTAGCGGGGCCCTAAAAGAGACCCAGTACTTC. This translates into CASSTETSGALKETQYF.

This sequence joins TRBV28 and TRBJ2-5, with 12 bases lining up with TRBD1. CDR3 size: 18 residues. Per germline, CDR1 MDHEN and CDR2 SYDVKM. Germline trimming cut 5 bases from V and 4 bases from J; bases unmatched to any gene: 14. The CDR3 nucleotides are TGTGCCAGCAGTACCCAACTACCCGGGACAGGGGGCCGAGAGACCCAGTACTTC. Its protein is CASSTQLPGTGGRETQYF.

In DNA, the CDR3 is TGCGCCAGCAGCCAGCAGGGGAGTCGGACTGAAGCTTTCTTT. Translated: CASSQQGSRTEAFF. This chain joins TRBV4-1 and TRBJ1-1; a weak D match, TRBD1 (6 bases). Germline CDR1 is MGHRA and CDR2 is YSYEKL. V lost 3 bases to trimming and J lost 5 bases, with 13 bases between them. The CDR3 length is 14 residues.

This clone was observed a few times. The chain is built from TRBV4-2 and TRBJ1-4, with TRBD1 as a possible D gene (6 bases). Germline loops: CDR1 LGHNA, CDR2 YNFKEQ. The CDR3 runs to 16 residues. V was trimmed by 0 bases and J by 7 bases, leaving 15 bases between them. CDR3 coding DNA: TGTGCCAGCAGCCAAGATCTAAAGGGAGGGGGTGAAAAACTGTTTTTT. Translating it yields CASSQDLKGGGEKLFF.

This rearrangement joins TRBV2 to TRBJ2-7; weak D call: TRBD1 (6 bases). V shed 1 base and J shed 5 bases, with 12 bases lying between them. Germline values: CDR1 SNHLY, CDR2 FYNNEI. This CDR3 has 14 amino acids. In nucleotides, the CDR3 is TGTGCCAGCAGTGAAGGAACAGGGAACCACGAGCAGTACTTC. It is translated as CASSEGTGNHEQYF.

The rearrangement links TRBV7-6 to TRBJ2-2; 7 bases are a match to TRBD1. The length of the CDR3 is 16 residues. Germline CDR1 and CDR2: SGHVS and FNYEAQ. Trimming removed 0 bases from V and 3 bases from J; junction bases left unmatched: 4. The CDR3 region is CASSLAPGQYTGELFF. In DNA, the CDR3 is TGTGCCAGCAGCTTAGCTCCGGGACAGTACACCGGGGAGCTGTTTTTT.

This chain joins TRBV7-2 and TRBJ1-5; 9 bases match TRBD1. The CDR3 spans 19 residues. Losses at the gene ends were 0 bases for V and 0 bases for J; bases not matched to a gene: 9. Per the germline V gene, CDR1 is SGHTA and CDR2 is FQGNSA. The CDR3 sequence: CASSLAPGQGKNSNQPQHF. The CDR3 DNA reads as TGTGCCAGCAGCTTAGCGCCGGGACAGGGAAAAAATAGCAATCAGCCCCAGCATTTT.

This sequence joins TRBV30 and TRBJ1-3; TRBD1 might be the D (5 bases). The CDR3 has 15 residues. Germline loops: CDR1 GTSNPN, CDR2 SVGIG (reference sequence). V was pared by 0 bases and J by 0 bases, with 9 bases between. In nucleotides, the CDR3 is TGTGCCTGGAGTGTGCCCAGGGACTCTGGAAACACCATATATTTT. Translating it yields CAWSVPRDSGNTIYF.